The clone carrying this T cell receptor beta chain came up a few times. TCRdb's copy holds only in-frame clones and misses some; the assay was immunoSEQ multiplex PCR. The sample lists around 28,000 clones; about 83% were seen once. Treatment indicated: preoperative locoregional IRX-2 cytokine immunotherapy. Preoperative locoregional IRX-2 cytokine immunotherapy was tested in the phase Ib source study. The data derive from a study of preoperative IRX-2 immunotherapy in early breast cancer. CDR1 is KGHSH, CDR2 LQKENI, per germline. The CDR3 totals 14 residues. Trimming left V 6 bases short and J 0 bases short, with 10 bases between.

The chain couples TRBV18 to TRBJ2-3, with a tentative D call TRBD2 (5 bases). This TCR was recovered from a human donor with breast cancer. Material: lymph node tissue, obtained before IRX-2 immunotherapy. The CDR3 nucleotides are TGTGCCAGCTCCCCCCGACTAAGCACAGATACGCAGTATTTT. Translating gives CASSPRLSTDTQYF.